The subject of this entry is one TCR beta chain. Clones were read by immunoSEQ multiplex PCR, and TCRdb kept only the in-frame ones, dropping some. The data show approximately 110,000 clones, about three quarters seen once. These data are taken from a study of blood T cell repertoires in COVID-19. Background on the study: Sources were T cells, B-cell-depleted T cells, or PBMCs; the material itself was cDNA or gDNA.

Germline assignment: CDR1 SGHVS and CDR2 FQNEAQ. CDR3 length: 16 amino acids. V was trimmed by 4 bases and J by 0 bases, leaving 13 bases between them. The chain combines TRBV7-8 with TRBJ1-3; D might be TRBD1 (6 bases). This TCR derives from a human donor with acute or convalescent COVID-19. The donor label of this sample is uncertain. The sequencing input was peripheral blood. The CDR3 here is CASSSRQDLSGNTIYF. In DNA, the CDR3 is TGTGCCAGCAGCTCAAGACAGGATCTCTCTGGAAACACCATATATTTT.